The rows below give T cell receptor beta chains drawn from one sample of a study of response to subunit inactivated influenza vaccine. TCRdb reanalysed the RT-PCR reads using MiXCR and keeps one entry per CDR3 protein. Among some 500,000 distinct CDR3 sequences listed, 16% were seen once. Source: CD4+ T cells sorted from PBMCs, taken roughly 24 months after vaccination. These receptors were collected from a man between 50 and 69 years old who received an inactivated influenza vaccine. Both conserved end residues are part of each CDR3. Each record gives: J gene, D gene, clone size, V gene, CDR3 protein, CDR3 DNA. The D gene is left open where the match is weak. Expanded clones are given a class, and other clones once, few, many or no size at all.

TRBJ2-5,NA,NA,TRBV20-1,CSARLPKETQYF,TGCAGTGCTAGGCTGCCAAAAGAGACCCAGTACTTC
TRBJ1-1,TRBD1,NA,TRBV6-1,CASTPGGGNTEAFF,TGTGCCAGCACCCCAGGGGGGGGGAACACTGAAGCTTTCTTT
TRBJ1-1,NA,few,TRBV19,CASSIPGPSRAFF,TGTGCCAGTAGTATCCCGGGACCGTCGCGGGCTTTCTTT
TRBJ1-2,NA,NA,TRBV4-1,CASSQGQTSYVGGYTF,TGCGCCAGCAGCCAAGGACAGACCTCGTACGTTGGAGGCTACACCTTC
TRBJ1-2,NA,NA,TRBV10-3,CAISAGSSGYTF,TGTGCCATCAGTGCGGGATCGAGTGGCTACACCTTC
TRBJ1-4,NA,NA,TRBV20-1,CSARRAGRINEKLFF,TGCAGTGCTAGACGGGCCGGCAGGATTAATGAAAAACTGTTTTTT
TRBJ1-5,NA,NA,TRBV4-1,CASSQVPRVVQPQHF,TGCGCCAGCAGCCAAGTACCAAGGGTTGTTCAGCCCCAGCATTTT
TRBJ2-7,NA,few,TRBV7-2,CASSLGINYEQYF,TGTGCCAGCAGCTTAGGGATAAACTACGAGCAGTACTTC
TRBJ1-1,NA,few,TRBV5-1,CASSLGRRTGTEAFF,TGCGCCAGCAGCTTGGGACGGAGAACGGGGACTGAAGCTTTCTTT
TRBJ2-5,TRBD1,NA,TRBV5-1,CASSPMTAGTGGIKTQYF,TGCGCCAGCAGCCCCATGACGGCGGGGACAGGGGGGATAAAGACCCAGTACTTC
TRBJ1-2,NA,NA,TRBV4-3,CASSQETGWRGYTF,TGCGCCAGCAGCCAAGAAACGGGGTGGCGCGGCTACACCTTC
TRBJ2-2,NA,many,TRBV6-2/TRBV6-3,CASRFVTATGELFF,TGTGCCAGCCGATTTGTAACGGCCACCGGGGAGCTGTTTTTT
TRBJ2-7,TRBD1,NA,TRBV5-6,CASNGQDSFYEQYF,TGTGCCAGCAACGGACAGGACTCCTTTTACGAGCAGTACTTC
TRBJ2-4,NA,few,TRBV30,CAWRLGRGEIKNIQYF,TGTGCCTGGAGGCTTGGTAGGGGGGAGATTAAAAACATTCAGTACTTC
TRBJ2-5,NA,NA,TRBV4-1,CASSQTGPILETQYF,TGCGCCAGCAGCCAGACAGGCCCTATTTTAGAGACCCAGTACTTC
TRBJ2-2,NA,few,TRBV5-1,CASSPRGANTGELFF,TGCGCCAGCAGCCCCAGGGGCGCGAACACCGGGGAGCTGTTTTTT
TRBJ1-5,NA,few,TRBV5-6,CASSFGPGGSNQPQHF,TGTGCCAGCAGCTTCGGACCAGGTGGCTCCAATCAGCCCCAGCATTTT
TRBJ2-1,NA,few,TRBV29-1,CSAGRGAGWNEQFF,TGCAGCGCCGGCCGGGGGGCGGGCTGGAATGAGCAGTTCTTC
TRBJ1-4,NA,many,TRBV4-1,CASSEQRVGEKLFF,TGCGCCAGCAGCGAGCAAAGGGTTGGTGAAAAACTGTTTTTT
TRBJ2-5,NA,many,TRBV20-1,CSARRDNQGETQYF,TGCAGTGCTAGACGGGACAACCAGGGAGAGACCCAGTACTTC
TRBJ2-3,TRBD1,NA,TRBV29-1,CSVERPVGRDSITDTQYF,TGCAGCGTTGAACGACCGGTAGGCCGGGACAGCATCACAGATACGCAGTATTTT
TRBJ2-3,TRBD2,few,TRBV20-1,CSAYGTSGVTDTQYF,TGCAGTGCTTACGGGACTAGCGGGGTCACAGATACGCAGTATTTT
TRBJ1-2,NA,NA,TRBV27,CASSLIQGYGYTF,TGTGCCAGCAGTTTAATTCAGGGCTATGGCTACACCTTC
TRBJ2-6,TRBD1,NA,TRBV6-2/TRBV6-3,CASSYPTGGGLFYSGANVLTF,TGTGCCAGCAGTTACCCGACAGGGGGCGGCTTGTTCTACTCTGGGGCCAACGTCCTGACTTTC
TRBJ1-6,TRBD1,NA,TRBV2,CASSWDRRNSPLHF,TGTGCCAGCAGTTGGGACAGACGTAATTCACCCCTCCACTTT
TRBJ2-7,NA,many,TRBV7-9,CASSLEAGSYEQYF,TGTGCCAGCAGCTTAGAGGCTGGGAGCTACGAGCAGTACTTC
TRBJ1-1,NA,NA,TRBV29-1,CSVVRQNTEAFF,TGCAGCGTTGTGCGCCAGAACACTGAAGCTTTCTTT
TRBJ2-1,NA,NA,TRBV5-1,CASSSSRGRPYYNEQFF,TGCGCCAGCAGCTCATCAAGAGGACGCCCCTACTACAATGAGCAGTTCTTC
TRBJ2-1,TRBD2,NA,TRBV7-9,CASSPLAVGYNEQFF,TGTGCCAGCAGTCCCCTAGCGGTAGGTTACAATGAGCAGTTCTTC
TRBJ2-1,NA,NA,TRBV10-2,CASSEGVLGGPGYNEQFF,TGCGCCAGCAGTGAAGGGGTTCTGGGAGGACCGGGCTACAATGAGCAGTTCTTC
TRBJ2-3,NA,NA,TRBV14,CASSQDLWNTDTQYF,TGTGCCAGCAGCCAAGATCTTTGGAATACAGATACGCAGTATTTT
TRBJ2-1,TRBD2,NA,TRBV28,CASLGLAGGNYNEQFF,TGTGCCAGCCTTGGACTAGCGGGGGGAAACTACAATGAGCAGTTCTTC
TRBJ2-1,NA,NA,TRBV7-9,CASSFGTQEYNEQFF,TGTGCCAGCAGCTTTGGGACGCAAGAATACAATGAGCAGTTCTTC
TRBJ2-5,NA,NA,TRBV20-1,CSARKQGQETQYF,TGCAGTGCTAGGAAACAGGGTCAAGAGACCCAGTACTTC
TRBJ2-1,TRBD1,NA,TRBV30,CAWSVRDRNLYNEQFF,TGTGCCTGGAGTGTTCGGGACAGAAACCTATACAATGAGCAGTTCTTC
TRBJ1-1,NA,NA,TRBV20-1,CSARAGGYNTEAFF,TGCAGTGCTAGAGCGGGGGGGTATAACACTGAAGCTTTCTTT
TRBJ2-3,TRBD2,NA,TRBV12-3/TRBV12-4,CASSLAGTSERYF,TGTGCCAGCAGTTTGGCCGGGACTAGCGAGAGATATTTT
TRBJ1-5,NA,few,TRBV28,CASSSVRSPQHF,TGTGCCAGCAGTTCCGTGAGGAGTCCCCAGCATTTT
TRBJ2-3,NA,many,TRBV12-3/TRBV12-4,CASSHYAGGGSTDTQYF,TGTGCCAGCAGTCACTACGCGGGTGGGGGGAGCACAGATACGCAGTATTTT
TRBJ2-5,NA,NA,TRBV4-2,CASSQELGHQETQYF,TGTGCCAGCAGCCAAGAATTGGGGCACCAAGAGACCCAGTACTTC
TRBJ1-5,NA,NA,TRBV10-3,CAISDDGSSNQPQHF,TGTGCCATCAGTGACGACGGGAGTAGCAATCAGCCCCAGCATTTT
TRBJ2-5,TRBD2,many,TRBV11-2,CASSLGNSGIETQYF,TGTGCCAGCAGCTTAGGGAATAGCGGGATTGAGACCCAGTACTTC
TRBJ1-6,TRBD1,once,TRBV12-3/TRBV12-4,CATKVTGGWDSPLHF,TGTGCCACCAAGGTTACAGGGGGCTGGGACTCACCCCTCCACTTT
TRBJ2-3,NA,NA,TRBV12-3/TRBV12-4,CASRNRTESTDTQYF,TGTGCCAGCAGAAACCGGACCGAAAGCACAGATACGCAGTATTTT